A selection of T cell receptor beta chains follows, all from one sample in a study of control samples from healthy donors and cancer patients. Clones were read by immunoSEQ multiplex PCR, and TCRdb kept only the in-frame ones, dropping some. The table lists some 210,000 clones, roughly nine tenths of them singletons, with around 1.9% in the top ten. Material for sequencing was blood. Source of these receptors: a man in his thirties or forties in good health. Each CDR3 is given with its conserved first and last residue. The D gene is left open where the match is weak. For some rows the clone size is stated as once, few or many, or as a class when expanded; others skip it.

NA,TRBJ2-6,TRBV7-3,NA,TGTGCCAGCAGCCAGGACTCGGGGAGTGGGGCCAACGTCCTGACTTTC,CASSQDSGSGANVLTF
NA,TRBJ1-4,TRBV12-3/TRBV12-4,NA,TGTGCCAGCAGACAGGGATTTAATGAAAAACTGTTTTTT,CASRQGFNEKLFF
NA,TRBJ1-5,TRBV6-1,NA,TGTGCCAGCAGTGAATTCACCCTGGTGCATTTT,CASSEFTLVHF
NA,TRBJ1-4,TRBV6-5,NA,TGTGCCAGCAGAGCCGCCTCGGGGCCTAATGAAAAACTGTTTTTT,CASRAASGPNEKLFF
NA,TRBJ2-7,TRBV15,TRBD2,TGTGCCACCAGCAGAGACCCGGGGGGACTTGACGAGCAGTACTTC,CATSRDPGGLDEQYF
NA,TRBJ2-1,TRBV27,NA,TGTGCCAGCAGTTTTCTAGGCGGGGCCGACAATGAGCAGTTCTTC,CASSFLGGADNEQFF
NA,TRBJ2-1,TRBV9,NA,TGTGCCAGCAGCTCCTACAGGGGGGGGAATGAGCAGTTCTTC,CASSSYRGGNEQFF
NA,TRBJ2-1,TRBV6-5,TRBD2,TGTGCCAGCAGACTGAGCGGGGGGGCCTTCAATGAGCAGTTCTTC,CASRLSGGAFNEQFF
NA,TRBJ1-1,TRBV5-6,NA,TGTGCCAGCAGCTCCCTAGTCGCGGGAGCTTTCTTT,CASSSLVAGAFF
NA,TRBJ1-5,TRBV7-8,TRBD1,TGTGCCAGCAGCTTAGGGACAGGGAAGGGCCAGCCCCAGCATTTT,CASSLGTGKGQPQHF
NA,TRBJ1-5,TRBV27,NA,TGTGCCAGCAGTTTATCGTGGGTATTGAATCAGCCCCAGCATTTT,CASSLSWVLNQPQHF
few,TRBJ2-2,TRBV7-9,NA,TGTGCCAGCAGCTTCCAGGGCTTACGGAACACCGGGGAGCTGTTTTTT,CASSFQGLRNTGELFF
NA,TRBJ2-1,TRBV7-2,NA,TGTGCCAGCAGCTTAGTTCCAGGGGTCAACTACAATGAGCAGTTCTTC,CASSLVPGVNYNEQFF
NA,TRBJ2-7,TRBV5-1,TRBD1,TGCGCCAGCAGCTTGAAAATAACAGGGGGCCCCTACGAGCAGTACTTC,CASSLKITGGPYEQYF
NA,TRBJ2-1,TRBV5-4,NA,TGTGCCAGCAGCTTGCGACGTGGGAATGAGCAGTTCTTC,CASSLRRGNEQFF
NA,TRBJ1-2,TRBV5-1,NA,TGCGCCAGCAGCTTGGCAGGGCCAGGCGACTATGGCTACACCTTC,CASSLAGPGDYGYTF
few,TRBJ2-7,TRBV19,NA,TGTGCCAGTAGTAGGCGTGGGCTTACGGGATCCCCGGATCCGGGGGAGCAGTACTTC,CASSRRGLTGSPDPGEQYF
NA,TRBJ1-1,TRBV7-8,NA,TGTGCCAGCAGCTTAGCCGGTCATAGAGGGGTGAACACTGAAGCTTTCTTT,CASSLAGHRGVNTEAFF
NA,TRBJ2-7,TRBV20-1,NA,TGCAGTGCTCGGGACGACGAGCAGTACTTC,CSARDDEQYF
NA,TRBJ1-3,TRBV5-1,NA,TGCGCGGCCGGGGGCCTCACTGGAAACACCATATATTTT,CAAGGLTGNTIYF
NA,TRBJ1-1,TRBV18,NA,TGTGCCAGCTCACCAGGACAAAACACTGAAGCTTTCTTT,CASSPGQNTEAFF
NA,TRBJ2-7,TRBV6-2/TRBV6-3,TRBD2,TGTGCCAGCAGTCGAGCGGGATCCTACGAGCAGTACTTC,CASSRAGSYEQYF
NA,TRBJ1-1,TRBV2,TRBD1,TGTGCCAGCAACCGGGACAGGGGGAGCACTGAAGCTTTCTTT,CASNRDRGSTEAFF
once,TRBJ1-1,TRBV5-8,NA,TGTGCCAGCAGCTTGGCCAGCTACACTGAAGCTTTCTTT,CASSLASYTEAFF
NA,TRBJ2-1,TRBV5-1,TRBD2,TGCGCCAGCAGCTCTGTAGCGGGGCTCTCCTACAATGAGCAGTTCTTC,CASSSVAGLSYNEQFF
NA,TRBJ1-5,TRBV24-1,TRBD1,TGTGCCACCAGTGATGGGGACAGGGGGGATAGCAATCAGCCCCAGCATTTT,CATSDGDRGDSNQPQHF
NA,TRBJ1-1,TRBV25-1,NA,TGTGCCAGCAGTGAAGGGGGAGGGCCGGGCACTGAAGCTTTCTTT,CASSEGGGPGTEAFF
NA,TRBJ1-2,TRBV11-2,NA,TGTGCCAGCAGCTTAAGACAGTACTATGGCTACACCTTC,CASSLRQYYGYTF
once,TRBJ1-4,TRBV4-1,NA,TGCGCCAGCAGCCAAGATCAGGGAGGCGAAAAACTGTTTTTT,CASSQDQGGEKLFF
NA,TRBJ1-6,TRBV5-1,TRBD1,TGCGCCAGCAGCTTGGCTTCGGGACAGGGTAGCTCACCCCTCCACTTT,CASSLASGQGSSPLHF
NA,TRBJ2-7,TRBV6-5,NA,TGTGCCAGTCAGCCCCCCTCCTACGAGCAGTACTTC,CASQPPSYEQYF
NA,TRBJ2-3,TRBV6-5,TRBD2,TGTGCCAGCTCGGACGGGGGGGGAGGAGGAGATACGCAGTATTTT,CASSDGGGGGDTQYF
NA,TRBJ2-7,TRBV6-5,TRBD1,TGTGCCACGGGACAGGGGAACTCCTACGAGCAGTACTTC,CATGQGNSYEQYF
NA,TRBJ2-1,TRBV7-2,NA,TGTGCCAGCAGGGATCCTGCGGCGGGCAATGAGCAGTTCTTC,CASRDPAAGNEQFF
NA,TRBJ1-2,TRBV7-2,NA,TGTGCCAGCAGCTTAGATGGAATAGGGTCTAACTATGGCTACACCTTC,CASSLDGIGSNYGYTF
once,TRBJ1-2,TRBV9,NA,TGTGCCAGCAGCGTATCTCAGACCGCTAACTATGGCTACACCTTC,CASSVSQTANYGYTF
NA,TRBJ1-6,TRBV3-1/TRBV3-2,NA,TGTGCCAGCAGCCAACAACGATCGCTGTCACCCCTCCACTTT,CASSQQRSLSPLHF
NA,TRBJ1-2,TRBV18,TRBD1,TGTGCCAGCTCACAGACAGGGTTGGATGGCTACACCTTC,CASSQTGLDGYTF
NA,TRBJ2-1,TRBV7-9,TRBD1,TGTGCCAGCCCCAACGGTAGGGACAGGGCTAGCAATGAGCAGTTCTTC,CASPNGRDRASNEQFF
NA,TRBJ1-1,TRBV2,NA,TGTGCCAGCAGTTGGACTGGGAACACTGAAGCTTTCTTT,CASSWTGNTEAFF
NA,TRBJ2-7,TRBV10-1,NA,TGCGCCAGCAGTGAGTCCGGCGGACTGGCCTACGAGCAGTACTTC,CASSESGGLAYEQYF
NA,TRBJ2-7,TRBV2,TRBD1,TGTGCCACTACGGACAGGACCTCCTACGAGCAGTACTTC,CATTDRTSYEQYF
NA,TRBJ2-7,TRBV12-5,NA,TGTGCTAGTGGTTTTGGTAGCGTACTAAAGACGGACGAGCAGTACTTC,CASGFGSVLKTDEQYF
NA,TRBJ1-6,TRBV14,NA,TGTGCCAGCAGCCGGAGGGAGAATTCACCCCTCCACTTT,CASSRRENSPLHF
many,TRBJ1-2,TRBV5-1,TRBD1,TGCGCCAGCAGCTCGGGACAGGGGTTGGATGGCTACACCTTC,CASSSGQGLDGYTF
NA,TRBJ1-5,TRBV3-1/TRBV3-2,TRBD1,TGTGCCAGCAGCCAAGGGACAGGGCGCCAGCCCCAGCATTTT,CASSQGTGRQPQHF
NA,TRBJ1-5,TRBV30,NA,TGTGCCTGGAGGGCCCCGGAAAGCAATCAGCCCCAGCATTTT,CAWRAPESNQPQHF
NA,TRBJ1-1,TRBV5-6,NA,TGTGCCAGCATCAGGATGAACACTGAAGCTTTCTTT,CASIRMNTEAFF
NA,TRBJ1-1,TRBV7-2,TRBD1,TGTGCCAGCAGCTTCGACAGGGAGGGTGAAGCTTTCTTT,CASSFDREGEAFF